The clone carrying this T cell receptor (beta chain) was observed at least ten times. This specimen comes from a study of CD8+CD57+ T cells in acquired aplastic anemia. Study-wide context: DNA per sorted CD4+ or CD8+ sample ranged roughly 0.19 to 30 ug, averaging approximately 3.1 ug.

Patients sequenced had flow cytometry evidence of CD8+CD57+ cell expansion. Patients were treatment-naive when blood was sampled. CDR3 and TCR beta VDJ profiling relied on a genomic DNA template. MiXCR was run by TCRdb on the reads, yielding one entry per CDR3 protein. The sample shows 150,000 to 200,000 distinct CDR3 sequences, 45% to 55% of them seen only once. The receptor comes from a human donor with aplastic anemia. Sequenced input: sorted CD4+, CD8+, or CD8+CD57+ T cells (not recorded which) from PBMCs.

This CDR3 reads CASSMGTGDFRYEQYF. In DNA form, the CDR3 reads TGTGCCAGTAGTATGGGGACAGGGGACTTTCGGTACGAGCAGTACTTC. The V gene is TRBV19, the J gene TRBJ2-7, with 10 bases identical to TRBD1. CDR3 length: 16 amino acids. V lost 3 bases, J lost 4 bases, and 9 bases stayed unmatched. Per germline, CDR1 LNHDA and CDR2 SQIVND (reference sequence). The entire variable domain, with the rest obtained from reference TRBV19 and TRBJ2-7, is as follows: DGGITQSPKYLFRKEGQNVTLSCEQNLNHDAMYWYRQDPGQGLRLIYYSQIVNDFQKGDIAEGYSVSREKKESFPLTVTSAQKNPTAFYLCASSMGTGDFRYEQYFGPGTRLTVT.